Here is one TCR beta chain with its context. The sample comes from a study of blood T cell repertoires in COVID-19. Study as a whole: Some COVID-19 samples were acute and others convalescent; all came from the United States, Italy and Spain. Sample material is recorded as cDNA or gDNA derived from T cells, B-cell-depleted T cells, or PBMCs.

The CDR3 contains 12 residues. V lost 7 bases and J 4 bases, leaving 8 bases between the germline ends. Germline-derived CDR1 and CDR2 are MDHEN and SYDVKM. Per the study methods: Estimation of nucleated cell counts relied on the amplification of reference gene primers. The method was immunoSEQ multiplex PCR; TCRdb's version includes in-frame clones alone and lacks a portion of them. V and J calls and clone size are copied from that table; D and trimming were computed from the DNA. Altogether about 150,000 clones are present, about 89% being singletons, with the ten largest covering roughly 6.1%. The origin of this receptor is a man at least 80 years old with acute or convalescent COVID-19. This rearrangement joins TRBV28 to TRBJ2-1; no definite D call. Material for sequencing was peripheral blood. DNA for the CDR3: TGTGCCAGCAACCTGGCTTACAATGAGCAGTTCTTC. Amino acid sequence: CASNLAYNEQFF. Supplemented by reference TRBV28 and TRBJ2-1, the full variable domain reads DVKVTQSSRYLVKRTGEKVFLECVQDMDHENMFWYRQDPGLGLRLIYFSYDVKMKEKGDIPEGYSVSREKKERFSLILESASTNQTSMYLCASNLAYNEQFFGPGTRLTVL.